The clone carrying this T cell receptor beta chain was seen only once. This specimen comes from a study of cytomegalovirus exposure and HLA in healthy donors. TCRdb's copy holds only in-frame clones and misses some; the assay was immunoSEQ multiplex PCR. The table shows roughly 60,000 clones, with roughly 95% occurring only once. The CDR3 has 16 residues. V lost 3 bases, J lost 0 bases, and 14 bases lay in between. The germline gives CDR1 KGHSH, CDR2 LQKENI. This clonotype originated in a woman between 18 and 29 years old in good health and CMV-seronegative. The chain joins TRBV18 to TRBJ2-5, with TRBD2 as a possible D gene (5 bases). Sequenced input: PBMCs. CDR3 amino acids: CASSPPEAPHQETQYF. The CDR3 region has the DNA TGTGCCAGCTCACCCCCGGAGGCACCTCACCAAGAGACCCAGTACTTC.